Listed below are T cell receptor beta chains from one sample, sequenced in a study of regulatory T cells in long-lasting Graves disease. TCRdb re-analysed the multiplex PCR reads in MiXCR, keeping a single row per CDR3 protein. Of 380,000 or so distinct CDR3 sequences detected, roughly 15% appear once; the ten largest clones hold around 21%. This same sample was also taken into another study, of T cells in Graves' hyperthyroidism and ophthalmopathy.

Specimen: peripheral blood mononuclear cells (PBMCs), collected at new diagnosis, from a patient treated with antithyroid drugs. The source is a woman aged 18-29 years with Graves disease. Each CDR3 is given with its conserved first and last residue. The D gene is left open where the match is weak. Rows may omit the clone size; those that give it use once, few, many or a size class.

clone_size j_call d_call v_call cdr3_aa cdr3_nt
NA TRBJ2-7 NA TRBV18 CASSPKRVGEQYF TGTGCCAGCTCCCCCAAGAGGGTGGGCGAGCAGTACTTC
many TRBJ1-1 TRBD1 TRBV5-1 CASTEDRRVVHNTEAFF TGCGCCAGCACGGAGGACAGGAGGGTCGTACATAACACTGAAGCTTTCTTT
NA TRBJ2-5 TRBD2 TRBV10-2 CASSERLAGAFEETQYF TGCGCCAGCAGTGAGCGGCTAGCGGGGGCCTTCGAAGAGACCCAGTACTTC
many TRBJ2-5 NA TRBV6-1 CASSEVGETQYF TGTGCCAGCAGTGAAGTAGGGGAGACCCAGTACTTC
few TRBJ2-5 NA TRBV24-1 CATSDPPRLGYGETQYF TGTGCCACCAGTGATCCCCCAAGACTCGGCTATGGGGAGACCCAGTACTTC
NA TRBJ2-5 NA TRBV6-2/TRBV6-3 CASSRTGGAKTQYF TGTGCCAGCAGTCGAACTGGGGGCGCGAAGACCCAGTACTTC
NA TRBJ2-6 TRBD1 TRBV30 CAWSRGQGVTGANVLTF TGTGCCTGGAGCAGGGGACAGGGGGTGACTGGGGCCAACGTCCTGACTTTC
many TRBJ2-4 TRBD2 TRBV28 CASRMGGAKNIQYF TGTGCCAGCAGAATGGGGGGGGCCAAAAACATTCAGTACTTC
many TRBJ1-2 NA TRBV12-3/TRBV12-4 CASSSQGIVDYGYTF TGTGCCAGCAGTTCCCAGGGTATCGTCGACTATGGCTACACCTTC
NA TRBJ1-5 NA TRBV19 CASSPVGYDQPQHF TGTGCCAGTAGTCCTGTAGGGTATGATCAGCCCCAGCATTTT
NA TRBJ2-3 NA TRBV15 CATSRAATDTQYF TGTGCCACCAGCAGAGCCGCCACGGATACGCAGTATTTT
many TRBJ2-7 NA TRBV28 CASGSYEQYF TGTGCCAGCGGGTCCTACGAGCAGTACTTC
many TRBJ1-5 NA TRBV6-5 CASSYSQGSNQPQHF TGTGCCAGCAGTTACTCACAGGGTAGCAATCAGCCCCAGCATTTT
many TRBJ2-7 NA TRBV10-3 CAITPREGSSYEQYF TGTGCCATAACACCTCGAGAGGGGAGCTCCTACGAGCAGTACTTC
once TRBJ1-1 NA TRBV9 CASSVALTMNTEAFF TGTGCCAGCAGCGTAGCTCTAACCATGAACACTGAAGCTTTCTTT
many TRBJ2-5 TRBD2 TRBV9 CASSVGPGLAGGQQETQYF TGTGCCAGCAGCGTAGGCCCGGGACTAGCGGGAGGTCAGCAAGAGACCCAGTACTTC
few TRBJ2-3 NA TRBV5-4 CASSHSRGAWTDTQYF TGTGCCAGCAGCCACAGCCGGGGGGCCTGGACAGATACGCAGTATTTT
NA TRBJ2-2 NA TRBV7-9 CASSLGLQGREAGELFF TGTGCCAGCAGCTTAGGCCTCCAGGGGAGAGAGGCCGGGGAGCTGTTTTTT
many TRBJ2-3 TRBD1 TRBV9 CASSETGALTDTQYF TGTGCCAGCAGTGAGACAGGGGCTCTCACAGATACGCAGTATTTT
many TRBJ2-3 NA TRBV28 CASSLVSDTQYF TGTGCCAGCAGTTTAGTGTCAGATACGCAGTATTTT
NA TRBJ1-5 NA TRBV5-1 CASSPTPRGNQPQHF TGCGCCAGCAGTCCTACCCCCCGAGGCAATCAGCCCCAGCATTTT
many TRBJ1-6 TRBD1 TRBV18 CASSLGTGYNSPLHF TGCGCCAGCAGCTTGGGGACAGGCTATAATTCACCCCTCCACTTT
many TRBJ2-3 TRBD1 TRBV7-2 CASSSPGTGVNTDTQYF TGTGCCAGCAGCAGCCCCGGGACAGGGGTGAACACAGATACGCAGTATTTT
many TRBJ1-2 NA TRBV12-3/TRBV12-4 CASSTDMRQPTYGYTF TGTGCCAGCAGTACTGACATGAGACAGCCTACGTATGGCTACACCTTC
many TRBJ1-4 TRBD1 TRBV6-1 CASTGQGWGKLFF TGTGCCAGCACCGGACAGGGGTGGGGAAAACTGTTTTTT
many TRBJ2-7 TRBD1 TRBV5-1 CASSYRDRGDEQYF TGCGCCAGCAGCTACCGGGACAGGGGCGACGAGCAGTACTTC
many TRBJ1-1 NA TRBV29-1 CSVVRQLNTEAFF TGCAGCGTCGTTCGACAGCTGAACACTGAAGCTTTCTTT
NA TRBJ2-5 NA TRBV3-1 CGSRQDQETQYF TGTGGGAGCAGACAGGACCAAGAGACCCAGTACTTC
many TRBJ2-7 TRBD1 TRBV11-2 CASSLNQGVHEQYF TGTGCCAGCAGCTTAAACCAGGGGGTCCACGAGCAGTACTTC
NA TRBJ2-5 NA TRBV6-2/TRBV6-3 CASSYRAGKETQYF TGTGCCAGCAGTTACCGGGCCGGGAAAGAGACCCAGTACTTC
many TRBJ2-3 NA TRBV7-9 CASSLLPIYVKYF TGTGCCAGCAGCCTCCTACCGATTTACGTGAAGTATTTT
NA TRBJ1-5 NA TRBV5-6 CASSLGQTYQPQHF TGTGCCAGCAGCTTGGGACAGACCTATCAGCCCCAGCATTTT
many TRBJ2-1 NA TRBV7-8 CASSLVLGSRNEQFF TGTGCCAGCAGCTTAGTGTTAGGGAGCCGAAATGAGCAGTTCTTC
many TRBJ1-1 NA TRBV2 CASSVRGAGDTEAFF TGTGCCAGCAGTGTGCGGGGGGCTGGGGACACTGAAGCTTTCTTT
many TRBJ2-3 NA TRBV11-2 CASSPELGTQYF TGTGCCAGCAGCCCCGAGCTTGGCACGCAGTATTTT
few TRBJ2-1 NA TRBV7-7 CASSQGTTSYNEQFF TGTGCTAGCAGTCAGGGGACTACATCCTACAATGAGCAGTTCTTC
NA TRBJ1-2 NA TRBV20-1 CSAYHGSLDGGYTF TGCAGTGCTTACCATGGGAGCTTGGACGGTGGCTACACCTTC
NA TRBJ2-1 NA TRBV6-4 CASSDGGGGYNEQFF TGTGCCAGCAGTGACGGTGGGGGTGGCTACAATGAGCAGTTCTTC
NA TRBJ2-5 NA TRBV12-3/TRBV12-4 CASSFGERRTQYF TGTGCCAGCAGTTTCGGGGAAAGGAGGACCCAGTACTTC
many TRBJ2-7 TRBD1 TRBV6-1 CATIDRVLYEQYF TGTGCCACGATTGACAGGGTTCTCTACGAGCAGTACTTC
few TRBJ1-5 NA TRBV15 CATSRDLGDQPQHF TGTGCCACCAGCAGAGATCTTGGAGATCAGCCCCAGCATTTT
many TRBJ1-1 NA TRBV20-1 CSASSRANTEAFF TGCAGTGCTAGTTCCAGGGCGAACACTGAAGCTTTCTTT
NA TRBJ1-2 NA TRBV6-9 CASSYTGAGGYTF TGTGCCAGCAGTTATACAGGTGCGGGGGGCTACACCTTC
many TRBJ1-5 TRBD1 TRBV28 CASSARYRGRNQPQHF TGTGCCAGCAGTGCCAGGTACAGGGGAAGGAATCAGCCCCAGCATTTT
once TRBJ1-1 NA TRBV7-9 CATTAWGMGTEAFF TGTGCCACTACCGCTTGGGGGATGGGCACTGAAGCTTTCTTT
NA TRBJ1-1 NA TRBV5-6 CASSPRQRVHTEAFF TGTGCCAGCAGCCCGCGGCAGCGGGTGCACACTGAAGCTTTCTTT
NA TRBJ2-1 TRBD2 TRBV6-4 CASSVLMLAGGPPGNEQFF TGTGCCAGCAGTGTTCTCATGTTAGCGGGAGGTCCTCCGGGCAATGAGCAGTTCTTC
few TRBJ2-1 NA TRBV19 CASSITLSYNEQFF TGTGCCAGTAGTATAACGCTATCCTACAATGAGCAGTTCTTC
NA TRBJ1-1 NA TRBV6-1 CASVWAANTEAFF TGTGCCAGCGTCTGGGCGGCAAACACTGAAGCTTTCTTT
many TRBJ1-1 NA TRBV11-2 CASSLKVGAFF TGTGCCAGCAGCTTGAAGGTTGGAGCTTTCTTT
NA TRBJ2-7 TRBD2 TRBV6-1 CASSDRAGGAYEQYF TGTGCCAGCAGTGACCGTGCGGGGGGCGCTTACGAGCAGTACTTC
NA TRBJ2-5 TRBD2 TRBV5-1 CASSAGVLAVRETQYF TGCGCCAGCAGCGCTGGCGTCCTAGCGGTTAGAGAGACCCAGTACTTC
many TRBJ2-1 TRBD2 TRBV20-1 CSADKAGGTYNEQFF TGCAGTGCCGATAAAGCGGGGGGGACCTACAATGAGCAGTTCTTC
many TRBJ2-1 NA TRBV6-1 CASRPRSGTDNEQFF TGTGCCAGCAGGCCCCGTTCGGGTACCGACAATGAGCAGTTCTTC
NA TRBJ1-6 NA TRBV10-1 CASSESGPGNSPLHF TGCGCCAGCAGTGAGTCGGGACCGGGAAATTCACCCCTCCACTTT